This record looks at one TCR beta chain sequence and its context. This record belongs to a study of cytomegalovirus exposure and HLA in healthy donors. The PCR was carried out with 60 Vbeta primers and 13 Jbeta primers. In the authors' workflow: As a later analysis found, there were 80 million or so unique TCR beta chains, of which approximately 10 million were shared. Sequenced by immunoSEQ multiplex PCR; TCRdb stores in-frame clones only, minus some. That table is the source of V, J and clone size, and D and trimming were worked out from the DNA. The sample lists about 160,000 clones; roughly two thirds were seen once. The CDR3 runs to 12 residues. Looked up from germline, CDR1 is SNHLY and CDR2 is FYNNEI. V lost 4 bases to trimming and J lost 7 bases, with 10 bases between them.

Sequenced: PBMCs. The chain carries TRBV2 and TRBJ1-2; D gene unclear. The TCR was taken from a woman between 25 and 40 years old in good health and CMV-seronegative. CDR3 nucleotide sequence: TGTGCCAGCAGTGTTTCCGGGAGTGGCTACACCTTC. Its translation is CASSVSGSGYTF.